This entry lists 2 T cell receptor beta chains sequenced from one sample in a study of cytomegalovirus exposure and HLA in healthy donors. With 60 Vbeta and 13 Jbeta primers, the PCR was carried out. Sequencing used immunoSEQ multiplex PCR; TCRdb keeps in-frame clones, though not all of them. In the table there are fewer than 150,000 clones, roughly three quarters of which are singletons. Sequences were obtained from PBMCs. The receptors were sampled from a young man in good health and CMV-seronegative.

In this sample, this clone turned up once. The V and J genes are TRBV5-1 and TRBJ1-4; D might be TRBD1 (6 bases). Germline CDR1 reads SGHRS; CDR2 reads YFSETQ. The CDR3 is made up of 15 amino acids. Between the trimmed V and J ends, which lost 2 bases and 4 bases, there was a span of 12 bases. CDR3 protein: CASSLEGQFNEKLFF. The DNA of the CDR3 is TGCGCCAGCAGCTTAGAGGGACAATTTAATGAAAAACTGTTTTTT.

This chain uses TRBV29-1 with TRBJ1-2, with a possible D match to TRBD1 (5 bases). Trimming took 6 bases from V and 3 from J, leaving 14 bases between them. The CDR3 runs to 13 residues. CDR1 SQVTM and CDR2 ANQGSEA come from the germline V gene. CDR3 protein: CSVTGAVDYGYTF. The DNA for the CDR3 is TGCAGCGTAACAGGCGCGGTTGACTATGGCTACACCTTC.